The 8 T cell receptor beta chains reported below all come from one sample, sequenced in a study of OX40 agonist ivuxolimab in advanced cancers. Method: immunoSEQ multiplex PCR; TCRdb's copy keeps in-frame clones and lacks some. The sample consists of 45,000 to 75,000 clones, 82% of them appearing once. Sample: CD4+ or CD8+ T cells sorted from blood, taken in a trial of the OX40 agonist ivuxolimab. The source is an adult with an advanced solid tumor such as melanoma, head and neck, liver or kidney cancer.

V gene TRBV27 combines with J gene TRBJ1-4; tentatively, D is TRBD1 (5 bases). Germline V CDR1 and CDR2: MNHEY, SMNVEV (reference sequence). The CDR3 totals 13 residues. V shed 1 base and J shed 8 bases, with 8 bases lying between them. The CDR3 loop reads CASSLLPGEKLFF. The CDR3 DNA sequence: TGTGCCAGCAGTTTATTACCAGGGGAAAAACTGTTTTTT.

The V call is TRBV11-2, the J call TRBJ2-7; 9 bases line up with TRBD1. Germline CDR1 SGHAT, CDR2 FQNNGV. V shed 5 bases, J shed 2 bases, and the junction held 7 bases outside the gene matches. CDR3 size: 15 residues. CDR3 in amino acids: CASSRGQGPTYEQYF. The CDR3 coding sequence is TGTGCCAGCAGCCGGGGACAGGGCCCCACCTACGAGCAGTACTTC. The full variable domain, in which reference TRBV11-2 and TRBJ2-7 provide the parts outside the CDR3, is EAGVAQSPRYKIIEKRQSVAFWCNPISGHATLYWYQQILGQGPKLLIQFQNNGVVDDSQLPKDRFSAERLKGVDSTLKIQPAKLEDSAVYLCASSRGQGPTYEQYFGPGTRLTVT.

V is TRBV5-1 and J is TRBJ2-7; TRBD1 might be the D (5 bases). The CDR3 is 16 amino acids. Germline CDR1 and CDR2: SGHRS and YFSETQ. The V and J ends lost 0 bases and 2 bases respectively, with 15 bases between them. CDR3 sequence (DNA): TGCGCCAGCAGCTTGGGGGGCGGCGGCTTCCCCTACGAGCAGTACTTC. Encoded protein: CASSLGGGGFPYEQYF.

This clone came up once. V usage is TRBV5-8 and J usage is TRBJ1-1; no firm D call. Germline V CDR1 and CDR2: SGHTS, YDEGEE. V was clipped by 0 bases and J by 3 bases, with 15 bases between them. This CDR3 contains 16 residues. The DNA for the CDR3 is TGTGCCAGCAGCTTGGGGGTTTTTCTGAGGGACACTGAAGCTTTCTTT. It translates to CASSLGVFLRDTEAFF.

V gene TRBV6-5 combines with J gene TRBJ1-2; D not resolved. Germline CDR1 MNHEY, CDR2 SVGAGI. The CDR3 extends over 13 amino acids. V was cut by 5 bases and J by 3 bases, with 10 bases left in between. The CDR3 DNA reads as TGTGCCAGCAGTGACCCGGGCGACTATGGCTACACCTTC. Amino acid sequence: CASSDPGDYGYTF.

The rearrangement uses TRBV5-4 and TRBJ2-2, with D possibly being TRBD2 (5 bases). This CDR3 spans 15 amino acids. The V end lost 5 bases, the J end lost 4 bases, and 15 bases lay between the germline ends. Looked up from germline, CDR1 is SGHNT and CDR2 is YYREEE (reference sequence). The CDR3 loop reads CASSTRRATTGELFF. CDR3 nucleotides: TGTGCCAGCAGTACCCGGCGGGCAACCACCGGGGAGCTGTTTTTT.

The gene calls are TRBV19 and TRBJ2-2; a weak D match, TRBD2 (6 bases). The germline gives CDR1 LNHDA, CDR2 SQIVND (reference sequence). Trimming left V 1 base short and J 4 bases short, with 10 bases between. The length of the CDR3 is 15 residues. CDR3 residues: CASSIGGRSTGELFF. CDR3 nucleotide sequence: TGTGCCAGTAGTATAGGGGGGAGGAGCACCGGGGAGCTGTTTTTT.

The CDR3 DNA reads TGTGCCAGCAGCTTAGCGGGGACAGTCAATCAGCCCCAGCATTTT. It yields the protein CASSLAGTVNQPQHF. The genes are TRBV7-2 and TRBJ1-5; 7 bases align to TRBD1. Germline V lookup: CDR1 SGHTA, CDR2 FQGNSA. The CDR3 extends over 15 amino acids. J lost 3 bases, V lost 0 bases, and 2 bases had no gene match.